The present T cell receptor (beta chain) was sequenced within a study of blood T cell repertoires in COVID-19 (TCRdb year 2020). For the wider study: The collaborator samples originated in the United States, Italy and Spain and spanned the acute and convalescent phases of COVID-19. The prospective study material was composed of cDNA or gDNA derived from T cells, B-cell-depleted T cells, or PBMCs. Deeply sampled blood TCRbeta repertoires from subjects exposed to, actively infected with, or recovered from COVID-19 were included in the dataset. A freely available public database, intended as a resource for researchers studying the immune response to SARS-CoV-2, is where the repertoires were released. The samples were drawn from the first 160 participants of the ongoing ImmuneRACE study and from 1,254 subjects provided by 6 global collaborators. A de-identified subject ID, COVID-19 status, age in years and sex were almost always included in the sample metadata. Where available, HLA class I and class II types were obtained from metadata supplied by the sample provider rather than from assay-based typing.

The immunoSEQ Assay, a bias-controlled multiplex PCR, was used to amplify TCRbeta CDR3 regions from genomic DNA. In the paper's pipeline: The number of nucleated cells in each sample was estimated by amplification of reference gene primers within the assay. To quantify the absolute abundance of each unique TCRbeta CDR3 rearrangement, sequence reads were collapsed and filtered. For each sample, productive Simpson clonality was calculated as the square root of Simpson's diversity index over productive rearrangements. TCRdb re-hosts the immuneACCESS table, in-frame sequences only. Its copies lack some clones; in the studies checked, an unresolved V gene accounts for under half of them, and the cause for the rest is not known. V, J and clone size were drawn from that table, and D and trimming were deduced from the DNA. The sample table holds 150,000 to 160,000 clones, of which 80% were seen once. The ten largest clones take up roughly 0.52% of the sample.

Broader findings and caveats from the paper: The amount of clinical and demographic metadata varied by source and participant and was provided uncurated.

As to this clone: Which antigen it targets is not known. Base qualities are not provided; no much larger clone lies one nucleotide away.

Collaborating institutions collected whole blood in K2EDTA tubes following their own protocols. For TCRbeta analysis, collaborators shipped samples as frozen whole blood, isolated PBMCs, or DNA extracted from either of those sample types. Trimming removed 5 bases from V and 10 bases from J, leaving 17 bases between the germline ends. Spanning cysteine to phenylalanine, the CDR3 consists of 13 amino acids. Of the read, only the CDR3 DNA is kept; its 39 bases are in frame from base 1. Taken from the germline V gene, the CDR1 and CDR2 loops are MDHEN and SYDVKM. The V and J segments used are TRBV28 and TRBJ1-1; the D gene is unclear. The source is a man between 60 and 70 years old with acute or convalescent COVID-19. The sequenced material came from peripheral blood. The nucleotides read TGTGCCAGCAGTCTCGGACTTCCTGGAATAGCTTTCTTT. Its product reads: CASSLGLPGIAFF.